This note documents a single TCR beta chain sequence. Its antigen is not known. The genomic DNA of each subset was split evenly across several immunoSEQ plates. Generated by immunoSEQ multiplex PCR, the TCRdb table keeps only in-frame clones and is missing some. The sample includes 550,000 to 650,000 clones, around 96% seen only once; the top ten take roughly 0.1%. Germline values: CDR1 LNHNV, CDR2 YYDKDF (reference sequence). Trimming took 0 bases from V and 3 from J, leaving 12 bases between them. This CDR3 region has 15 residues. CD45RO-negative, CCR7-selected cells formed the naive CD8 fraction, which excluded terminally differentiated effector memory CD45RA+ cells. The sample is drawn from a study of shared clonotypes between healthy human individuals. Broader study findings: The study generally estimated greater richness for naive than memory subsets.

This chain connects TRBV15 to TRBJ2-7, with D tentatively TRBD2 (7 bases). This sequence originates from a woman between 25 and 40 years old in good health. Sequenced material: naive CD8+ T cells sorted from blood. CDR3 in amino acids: CATSREIGGDYEQYF. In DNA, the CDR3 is TGTGCCACCAGCAGAGAAATAGGGGGGGACTACGAGCAGTACTTC.